The 7 T cell receptor beta chains listed next were all sequenced from one sample in a study of resident and recirculating memory T cells in vitiligo. Sequencing was performed with immunoSEQ multiplex PCR; in TCRdb, only in-frame clones are kept and a portion is missing. Of about 45,000 clones in the sample, 80% to 95% are singletons; the top ten hold more than 3.5%. What was sequenced was blood. The receptors derive from a male donor with vitiligo.

DNA of the CDR3: TGTGCCAGCAGCTATAGCGTCCCAGATACGCAGTATTTT. Amino acids: CASSYSVPDTQYF. The chain has TRBV7-2 and TRBJ2-3; perhaps TRBD2 as D (5 bases). The CDR3 contains 13 residues. The V end was cut by 4 bases, the J end by 4 bases, with 9 bases between. Germline values: CDR1 SGHTA, CDR2 FQGNSA.

The gene calls are TRBV30 and TRBJ2-7; no clear D gene. CDR1 and CDR2 (germline): GTSNPN, SVGIG (reference sequence). The CDR3 totals 14 residues. The V gene lost 2 bases and the J gene lost 9 bases, with 20 bases spanning the gap. The CDR3, as DNA: TGTGCCTGGAGTTCCCACGGGTCAGCTGCGGTGCAGTACTTC. Amino acid sequence: CAWSSHGSAAVQYF.

This chain joins TRBV6-5 and TRBJ2-5, with 7 bases lining up with TRBD1. With 8 bases clipped from V and 2 bases from J, the junction kept 11 bases outside the gene matches. Germline assignment: CDR1 MNHEY and CDR2 SVGAGI. This CDR3 comprises 15 residues. Here the CDR3 DNA reads TGTGCCAGCGGTCCCTACGGGACAGATCAAGAGACCCAGTACTTC. Encoded protein: CASGPYGTDQETQYF.

This chain links TRBV2 with TRBJ1-3; no clear D. Germline CDR1 SNHLY, CDR2 FYNNEI. This CDR3 spans 16 amino acids. Trimming took 1 base from V and 0 from J, leaving 10 bases between them. CDR3 protein: CASSEVVSNSGNTIYF. The CDR3, as DNA: TGTGCCAGCAGTGAAGTAGTCTCCAACTCTGGAAACACCATATATTTT.

The genes are TRBV30 and TRBJ1-2; weak D call: TRBD1 (6 bases). CDR1 and CDR2 from the germline V gene are GTSNPN and SVGIG (reference sequence). The CDR3 loop spans 14 amino acids. V was shortened by 0 bases and J by 8 bases, with 16 bases between the two germline ends. DNA for the CDR3: TGTGCCTGGAGTGTGAGTTCCCACAGGGTAGGCTACACCTTC. This encodes CAWSVSSHRVGYTF.

The V gene is TRBV10-3, the J gene TRBJ1-2; TRBD1 might be the D (5 bases). CDR1 ENHRY and CDR2 SYGVKD come from the germline V gene. This CDR3 region has 13 residues. Trimming cost V 6 bases and J 2 bases, with 10 bases left between them. In DNA form, the CDR3 reads TGTGCCATCAGCACAACAGGCAACTATGGCTACACCTTC. Translation gives CAISTTGNYGYTF.

V and J are TRBV11-2 and TRBJ1-2, with a possible D match to TRBD1 (6 bases). V was shortened by 3 bases and J by 3 bases, with 20 bases between the two germline ends. Per germline, CDR1 SGHAT and CDR2 FQNNGV. The CDR3 loop spans 17 amino acids. The CDR3 bases are TGTGCCAGCAGCTTGAGTTTCTCGGAGGGGGGGGACTATGGCTACACCTTC. Protein product: CASSLSFSEGGDYGYTF.